These T cell receptor beta chains were read from a single sample in a study of control samples from healthy donors and cancer patients. Repertoires were generated with immunoSEQ multiplex PCR, while TCRdb's copy carries only in-frame clones and drops some. In the table there are 100,000 to 150,000 clones, 80% to 95% of which are singletons. The sequencing input was blood. All receptors come from a man aged 18 to 30 in good health. Both conserved end residues are part of each CDR3. A D gene is named only where the DNA matches it firmly. A clone size is listed for some rows: how often the clone was seen (once, few, many), or a class if it is expanded.

D: NA
J: TRBJ1-1
V: TRBV18
size: NA
DNA: TGTGCCAGCTCACCTCGTGCAGGGAACACTGAAGCTTTCTTT
CDR3: CASSPRAGNTEAFF

D: NA
J: TRBJ2-6
V: TRBV6-6
size: NA
DNA: TGTGCCAGCAGCCACGGTCCATCTGGGGCCAACGTCCTGACTTTC
CDR3: CASSHGPSGANVLTF

D: NA
J: TRBJ1-5
V: TRBV10-2
size: few
DNA: TGCGCCAGCAGTGAGTCAGGGGGCAATCAGCCCCAGCATTTT
CDR3: CASSESGGNQPQHF

D: NA
J: TRBJ1-2
V: TRBV19
size: NA
DNA: TGTGCCAGTACCCCAAGGAGGGGCGCGTCGGGCTACACCTTC
CDR3: CASTPRRGASGYTF

D: NA
J: TRBJ1-6
V: TRBV9
size: once
DNA: TGTGCCAGCAGCGTAGGGGACTCCTATAATTCACCCCTCCACTTT
CDR3: CASSVGDSYNSPLHF

D: NA
J: TRBJ2-3
V: TRBV9
size: NA
DNA: TGTGCCAGCAGCGTAGAGCTTTCAGATACGCAGTATTTT
CDR3: CASSVELSDTQYF

D: NA
J: TRBJ2-3
V: TRBV28
size: NA
DNA: TGTGCCAGCACCCCCCGGTGGAGCACAGATACGCAGTATTTT
CDR3: CASTPRWSTDTQYF

D: NA
J: TRBJ1-5
V: TRBV18
size: NA
DNA: TGTGCCAGCTCCCGGTCTGACAGCAATCAGCCCCAGCATTTT
CDR3: CASSRSDSNQPQHF

D: TRBD2
J: TRBJ2-3
V: TRBV20-1
size: NA
DNA: TGCAGTGCTAGTTTGGGACTAGCGGGACCCACAGATACGCAGTATTTT
CDR3: CSASLGLAGPTDTQYF

D: NA
J: TRBJ1-3
V: TRBV2
size: few
DNA: TGTGCCAGCAGTGAACAGGGAACCTCTGGAAACACCATATATTTT
CDR3: CASSEQGTSGNTIYF

D: TRBD1
J: TRBJ1-1
V: TRBV29-1
size: NA
DNA: TGCAGCGTCGGACAGGGGGACACTGAAGCTTTCTTT
CDR3: CSVGQGDTEAFF

D: NA
J: TRBJ2-1
V: TRBV9
size: once
DNA: TGTGCCAGCAGCGTAGAGCCCTGGGACAATGAGCAGTTCTTC
CDR3: CASSVEPWDNEQFF

D: NA
J: TRBJ2-5
V: TRBV25-1
size: NA
DNA: TGTGCCAGCAGTGAGCCAGGGGTGATAGAGACCCAGTACTTC
CDR3: CASSEPGVIETQYF

D: NA
J: TRBJ2-7
V: TRBV5-4
size: NA
DNA: TGTGCCAGCAGCTTGGGACAGACAACCTACGAGCAGTACTTC
CDR3: CASSLGQTTYEQYF

D: NA
J: TRBJ2-3
V: TRBV30
size: NA
DNA: TGTGCCTGGAGTGTTACTGATACGCAGTATTTT
CDR3: CAWSVTDTQYF

D: NA
J: TRBJ1-3
V: TRBV6-2/TRBV6-3
size: NA
DNA: TGTGCCAGCAGTGGGGGGACATCGGGAAACACCATATATTTT
CDR3: CASSGGTSGNTIYF

D: NA
J: TRBJ2-5
V: TRBV10-3
size: NA
DNA: TGTGCCATCAGTGCAGGAGGGTCAGGGCAGTACCAAGAGACCCAGTACTTC
CDR3: CAISAGGSGQYQETQYF

D: NA
J: TRBJ1-4
V: TRBV9
size: once
DNA: TGTGCCAGCAGCGTAGGGTCAGGGGATGAAAAACTGTTTTTT
CDR3: CASSVGSGDEKLFF

D: NA
J: TRBJ1-5
V: TRBV18
size: NA
DNA: TGTGCCAGCTCACCCTCGGGGGGGTACGAAGGCAATCAGCCCCAGCATTTT
CDR3: CASSPSGGYEGNQPQHF

D: NA
J: TRBJ1-6
V: TRBV30
size: once
DNA: TGTGCCTGGAGTGAGGTGGGCCCCTATAATTCACCCCTCCACTTT
CDR3: CAWSEVGPYNSPLHF

D: TRBD1
J: TRBJ1-4
V: TRBV18
size: NA
DNA: TGTGCCAGCTCACCCCGGGACAGGGGGCGCGTTAATGAAAAACTGTTTTTT
CDR3: CASSPRDRGRVNEKLFF

D: NA
J: TRBJ2-3
V: TRBV3-1/TRBV3-2
size: once
DNA: TGTGCCAGCAGCCAGCTAGCTAGGGGTACGCAGTATTTT
CDR3: CASSQLARGTQYF

D: NA
J: TRBJ1-5
V: TRBV18
size: NA
DNA: TGTGCCAGCTCAACAGGGCAAGATCAGCCCCAGCATTTT
CDR3: CASSTGQDQPQHF

D: NA
J: TRBJ1-4
V: TRBV27
size: NA
DNA: TGTGCCAGCAGTTTCCCATCACCCTCAACTAATGAAAAACTGTTTTTT
CDR3: CASSFPSPSTNEKLFF

D: TRBD2
J: TRBJ2-3
V: TRBV4-2
size: NA
DNA: TGTGCCAGCAGCCGTGGACTAGCGGGGGGAACAGATACGCAGTATTTT
CDR3: CASSRGLAGGTDTQYF

D: NA
J: TRBJ1-2
V: TRBV29-1
size: NA
DNA: TGCAGCGTTGCTGTGGGGGAAGACTACACCTTC
CDR3: CSVAVGEDYTF

D: NA
J: TRBJ1-5
V: TRBV19
size: NA
DNA: TGTGCCAGTAGTTCTACTGGCAGCGCTAGGAAAAATCAGCCCCAGCATTTT
CDR3: CASSSTGSARKNQPQHF

D: NA
J: TRBJ2-7
V: TRBV20-1
size: NA
DNA: TGCAGTGCCAGGGAGGGGGGCGTGCAGTACTTC
CDR3: CSAREGGVQYF

D: TRBD1
J: TRBJ1-1
V: TRBV2
size: NA
DNA: TGTGCCAGCCTACCGGGACAGCTTGACACTGAAGCTTTCTTT
CDR3: CASLPGQLDTEAFF

D: NA
J: TRBJ2-5
V: TRBV5-1
size: few
DNA: TGCGCCAGCAGCTTGGGGGCCTCGAGTGACCAAGAGACCCAGTACTTC
CDR3: CASSLGASSDQETQYF

D: NA
J: TRBJ1-2
V: TRBV30
size: NA
DNA: TGTGCCTGGAGTTACGGGGTGTCAGGCTACACCTTC
CDR3: CAWSYGVSGYTF

D: NA
J: TRBJ1-1
V: TRBV3-1/TRBV3-2
size: NA
DNA: TGTGCCAGCAGCCAAGATAGAAGAAGCCCTGAAGCTTTCTTT
CDR3: CASSQDRRSPEAFF

D: TRBD2
J: TRBJ2-3
V: TRBV28
size: NA
DNA: TGTGCCAGCAATCCTAGCGGGAGGGCCAGCACAGATACGCAGTATTTT
CDR3: CASNPSGRASTDTQYF

D: NA
J: TRBJ1-5
V: TRBV3-1/TRBV3-2
size: NA
DNA: TGTGCCAGCAGCCAAGAGGCGGTAAATCAGCCCCAGCATTTT
CDR3: CASSQEAVNQPQHF

D: NA
J: TRBJ1-5
V: TRBV13
size: NA
DNA: TGTGCCAGCAGCCGCCAGGGGCTAAATAGCAATCAGCCCCAGCATTTT
CDR3: CASSRQGLNSNQPQHF

D: NA
J: TRBJ1-1
V: TRBV10-2
size: NA
DNA: TGCGCCAGCAGAGCGGGGGTGAACACTGAAGCTTTCTTT
CDR3: CASRAGVNTEAFF

D: NA
J: TRBJ2-3
V: TRBV11-2
size: NA
DNA: TGTGCCAGCAAGTATAACTCGGGAACGGATACGCAGTATTTT
CDR3: CASKYNSGTDTQYF

D: TRBD1
J: TRBJ2-1
V: TRBV5-1
size: NA
DNA: TGCGCCAGCAGCCTAGGGACAGGGAACAATGAGCAGTTCTTC
CDR3: CASSLGTGNNEQFF

D: NA
J: TRBJ2-1
V: TRBV28
size: NA
DNA: TGTGCCAGCGGTGGCAAAGGGAAGGGATCTAGGGGGTACAATGAGCAGTTCTTC
CDR3: CASGGKGKGSRGYNEQFF

D: NA
J: TRBJ1-6
V: TRBV7-2
size: NA
DNA: TGTGCCAGCAGCCTGAACTTCTTTTCACCCCTCCACTTT
CDR3: CASSLNFFSPLHF

D: TRBD1
J: TRBJ1-4
V: TRBV6-5
size: NA
DNA: TGTGCCAGCAGTTGGGACAGGGTCAGGCCTAATGAAAAACTGTTTTTT
CDR3: CASSWDRVRPNEKLFF

D: TRBD1
J: TRBJ1-1
V: TRBV7-3
size: once
DNA: TGTGCCAGCAGCCCCGGACAGGGGGCCACTGAAGCTTTCTTT
CDR3: CASSPGQGATEAFF

D: NA
J: TRBJ2-1
V: TRBV7-6
size: NA
DNA: TGTGCCAGCAGCTTAGCACAGGGTTCGAATACTTACAATGAGCAGTTCTTC
CDR3: CASSLAQGSNTYNEQFF

D: NA
J: TRBJ2-2
V: TRBV24-1
size: NA
DNA: TGTGCCACCAGTGCCCTGGGCCTGGGGGAGGATGGTACCGGGGAGCTGTTTTTT
CDR3: CATSALGLGEDGTGELFF

D: NA
J: TRBJ1-1
V: TRBV19
size: NA
DNA: TGTGCCAGTAGAACGACACAGTTATCCACTGAAGCTTTCTTT
CDR3: CASRTTQLSTEAFF

D: NA
J: TRBJ2-3
V: TRBV20-1
size: NA
DNA: TGCAGTGCCCCCCGACCCCCCGAGAAGTATTTT
CDR3: CSAPRPPEKYF

D: NA
J: TRBJ2-4
V: TRBV6-5
size: NA
DNA: TGTGCCAGCAGGGCGCCGGGGACGGCAAACATTCAGTACTTC
CDR3: CASRAPGTANIQYF

D: NA
J: TRBJ1-1
V: TRBV30
size: NA
DNA: TGTGCCTGGAAAGGGGCATCAATCCCAGGGGACACTGAAGCTTTCTTT
CDR3: CAWKGASIPGDTEAFF

D: NA
J: TRBJ1-3
V: TRBV9
size: NA
DNA: TGTGCCAGCAGCGTAGACGAAAAGGGTGGAAACACCATATATTTT
CDR3: CASSVDEKGGNTIYF

D: NA
J: TRBJ1-3
V: TRBV11-2
size: NA
DNA: TGTGCCAGCAGCTTAGATCAGAGGAGGACGGGAAACACCATATATTTT
CDR3: CASSLDQRRTGNTIYF

D: TRBD2
J: TRBJ2-3
V: TRBV4-3
size: NA
DNA: TGCGCCAGCAGCCCACTAGCGGGAGGGCTCACAGATACGCAGTATTTT
CDR3: CASSPLAGGLTDTQYF

D: NA
J: TRBJ2-3
V: TRBV9
size: NA
DNA: TGTGCCAGCAGCGTAGACGCAAATGCAGATACGCAGTATTTT
CDR3: CASSVDANADTQYF

D: NA
J: TRBJ1-1
V: TRBV9
size: NA
DNA: TGTGCCAGCACCCCCCCTACCGGGGACACTGAAGCTTTCTTT
CDR3: CASTPPTGDTEAFF

D: NA
J: TRBJ1-2
V: TRBV5-5
size: NA
DNA: TGTGCCAGCAGCTTGCCGGGGCTCGGAAATGGCTACACCTTC
CDR3: CASSLPGLGNGYTF

D: NA
J: TRBJ2-3
V: TRBV29-1
size: NA
DNA: TGCAGTACTCGGACGGGCACGCAGTATTTT
CDR3: CSTRTGTQYF

D: NA
J: TRBJ1-4
V: TRBV6-5
size: NA
DNA: TGTGCCAGCAGTCGAAGACATTCGACTAATGAAAAACTGTTTTTT
CDR3: CASSRRHSTNEKLFF

D: NA
J: TRBJ1-6
V: TRBV28
size: NA
DNA: TGTGCCAGCAGTTTGGGGGGCGTGGGTTCACCCCTCCACTTT
CDR3: CASSLGGVGSPLHF